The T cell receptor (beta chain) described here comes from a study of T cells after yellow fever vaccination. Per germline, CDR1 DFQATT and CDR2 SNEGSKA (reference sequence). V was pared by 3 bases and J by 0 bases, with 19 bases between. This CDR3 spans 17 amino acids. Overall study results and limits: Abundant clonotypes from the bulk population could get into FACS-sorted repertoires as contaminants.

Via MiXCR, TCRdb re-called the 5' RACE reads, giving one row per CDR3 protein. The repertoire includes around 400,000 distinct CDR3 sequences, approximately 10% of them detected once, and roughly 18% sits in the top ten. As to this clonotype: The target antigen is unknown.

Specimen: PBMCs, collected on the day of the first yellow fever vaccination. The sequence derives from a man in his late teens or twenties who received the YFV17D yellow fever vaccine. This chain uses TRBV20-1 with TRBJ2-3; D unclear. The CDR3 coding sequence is TGCAGTGCTAGTCCCCTTTTAAGCCTAACAAGCACAGATACGCAGTATTTT. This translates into CSASPLLSLTSTDTQYF.